This T cell receptor (beta chain) was identified in a study of control samples from healthy donors and cancer patients. This CDR3 spans 17 amino acids. V lost 4 bases to trimming and J lost 3 bases; unmatched junction nucleotides: 13. Germline V gene sequence: CDR1 SGDLS, CDR2 YYNGEE. Assay used: immunoSEQ multiplex PCR; TCRdb lists only in-frame clones, some missing. Of some 160,000 clones listed, approximately 96% are singletons. Sequencing was performed on blood. V is TRBV9 and J is TRBJ1-1; 9 nucleotides align to TRBD1. The TCR originated in a woman between 40 and 55 years old in good health. CDR3 in amino acids: CASSSRPGQGGYTEAFF. The CDR3 DNA reads TGTGCCAGCAGCTCCAGACCGGGACAGGGTGGATACACTGAAGCTTTCTTT.